This T cell receptor beta chain was sequenced during a study of T cells in localized non-small cell lung cancer. The CDR3 spans 17 residues. Germline loops: CDR1 SGDLS, CDR2 YYNGEE. J was trimmed by 4 bases and V by 0 bases; bases with no gene match: 12. Generated by immunoSEQ multiplex PCR, the TCRdb table keeps only in-frame clones and is missing some. The sample consists of some 15,000 clones, around 83% of them appearing once. The receptor's source is a woman aged 40-75 years with stage I lung adenocarcinoma. The sample here was peripheral blood, taken before any cancer treatment. This chain uses TRBV9 with TRBJ1-2, with 7 nucleotides matching TRBD1. The CDR3 nucleotides are TGTGCCAGCAGCGTAGAGGGTAGGGGGCAGGACTCCTATGGCTACACCTTC. It yields the protein CASSVEGRGQDSYGYTF.